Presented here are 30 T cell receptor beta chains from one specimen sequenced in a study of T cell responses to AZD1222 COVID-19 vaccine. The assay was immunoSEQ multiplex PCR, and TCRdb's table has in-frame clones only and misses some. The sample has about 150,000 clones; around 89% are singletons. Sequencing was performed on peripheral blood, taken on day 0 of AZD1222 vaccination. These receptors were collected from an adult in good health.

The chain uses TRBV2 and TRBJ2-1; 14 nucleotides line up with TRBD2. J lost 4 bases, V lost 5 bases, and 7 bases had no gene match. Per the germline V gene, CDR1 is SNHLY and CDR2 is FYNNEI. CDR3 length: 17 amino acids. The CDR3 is CASSRRLAGGGYNEQFF. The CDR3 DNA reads TGTGCCAGCAGTCGTAGACTAGCGGGAGGGGGTTACAATGAGCAGTTCTTC.

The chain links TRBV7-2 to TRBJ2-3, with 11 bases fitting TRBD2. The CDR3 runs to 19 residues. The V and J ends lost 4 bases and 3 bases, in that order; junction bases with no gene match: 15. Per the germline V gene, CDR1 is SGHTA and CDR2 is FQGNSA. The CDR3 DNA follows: TGTGCCAGCAGCTCAAACCCGTTCACTAGCGGGAGATGGACAGATACGCAGTATTTT. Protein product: CASSSNPFTSGRWTDTQYF.

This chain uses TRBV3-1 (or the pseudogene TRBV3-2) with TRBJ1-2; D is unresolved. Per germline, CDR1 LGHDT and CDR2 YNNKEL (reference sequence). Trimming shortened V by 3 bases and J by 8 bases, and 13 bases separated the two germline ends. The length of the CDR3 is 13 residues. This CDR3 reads CASSQRRVGGYTF. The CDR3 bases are TGTGCCAGCAGCCAGCGTAGGGTGGGGGGCTACACCTTC.

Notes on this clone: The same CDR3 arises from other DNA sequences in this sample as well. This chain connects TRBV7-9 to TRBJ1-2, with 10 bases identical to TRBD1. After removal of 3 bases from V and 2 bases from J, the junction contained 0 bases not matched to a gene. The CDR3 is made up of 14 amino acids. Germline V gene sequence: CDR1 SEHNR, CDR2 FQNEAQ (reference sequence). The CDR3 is CASSLGQGNYGYTF. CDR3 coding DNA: TGTGCCAGCAGCTTGGGACAGGGGAACTATGGCTACACCTTC.

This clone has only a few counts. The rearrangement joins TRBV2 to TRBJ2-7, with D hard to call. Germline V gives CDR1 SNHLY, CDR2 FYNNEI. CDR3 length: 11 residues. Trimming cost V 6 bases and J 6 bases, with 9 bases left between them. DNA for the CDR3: TGTGCCAGCAGCGCCTCATCCGAGCAGTACTTC. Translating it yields CASSASSEQYF.

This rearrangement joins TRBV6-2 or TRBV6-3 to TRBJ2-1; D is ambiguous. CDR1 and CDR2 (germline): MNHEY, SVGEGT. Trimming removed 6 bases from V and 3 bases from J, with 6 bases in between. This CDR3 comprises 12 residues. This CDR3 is CASSLVYNEQFF. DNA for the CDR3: TGTGCCAGCAGCCTCGTCTACAATGAGCAGTTCTTC.

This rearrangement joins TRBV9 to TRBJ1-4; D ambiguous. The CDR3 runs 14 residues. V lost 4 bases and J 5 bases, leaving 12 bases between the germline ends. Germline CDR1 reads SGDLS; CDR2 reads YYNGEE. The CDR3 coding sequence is TGTGCCAGCAGCTTCGGGCCCCTGAATGAAAAACTGTTTTTT. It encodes CASSFGPLNEKLFF.

CDR3 region: CASSHPAGASTGPLHF. For the CDR3, the DNA is TGTGCCAGCAGCCACCCCGCAGGGGCTTCTACCGGACCCCTCCACTTT. The rearrangement uses TRBV6-2 or TRBV6-3 and TRBJ1-6, with D possibly being TRBD1 (6 bases). Trimming left V 6 bases short and J 12 bases short, with 24 bases between. Germline values: CDR1 MNHEY, CDR2 SVGEGT. The CDR3 totals 16 residues.

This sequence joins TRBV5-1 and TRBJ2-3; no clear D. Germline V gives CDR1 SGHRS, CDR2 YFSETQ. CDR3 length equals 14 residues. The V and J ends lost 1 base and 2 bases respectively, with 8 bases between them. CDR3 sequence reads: CASSLLGSTDTQYF. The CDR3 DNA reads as TGCGCCAGCAGCTTGCTCGGATCCACAGATACGCAGTATTTT.

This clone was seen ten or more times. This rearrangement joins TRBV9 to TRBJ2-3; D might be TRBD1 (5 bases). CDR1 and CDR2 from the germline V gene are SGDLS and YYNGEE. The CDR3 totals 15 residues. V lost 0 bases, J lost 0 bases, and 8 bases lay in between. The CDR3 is CASSVEGHSTDTQYF. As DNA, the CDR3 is TGTGCCAGCAGCGTAGAAGGACATAGCACAGATACGCAGTATTTT. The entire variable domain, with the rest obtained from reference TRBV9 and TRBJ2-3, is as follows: DSGVTQTPKHLITATGQRVTLRCSPRSGDLSVYWYQQSLDQGLQFLIQYYNGEERAKGNILERFSAQQFPDLHSELNLSSLELGDSALYFCASSVEGHSTDTQYFGPGTRLTVL.

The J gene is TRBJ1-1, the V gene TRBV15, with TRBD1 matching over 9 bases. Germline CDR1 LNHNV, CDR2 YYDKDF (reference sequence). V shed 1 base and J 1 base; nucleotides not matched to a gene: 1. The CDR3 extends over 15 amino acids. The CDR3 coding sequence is TGTGCCACCAGCAGAGGGGGACAGGGGAACACTGAAGCTTTCTTT. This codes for CATSRGGQGNTEAFF.

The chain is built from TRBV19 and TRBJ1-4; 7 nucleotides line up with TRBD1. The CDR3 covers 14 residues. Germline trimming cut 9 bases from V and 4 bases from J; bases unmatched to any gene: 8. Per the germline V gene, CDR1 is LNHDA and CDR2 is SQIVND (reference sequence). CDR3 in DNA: TGTGCCAGCGGGACAGTGACACTTAATGAAAAACTGTTTTTT. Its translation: CASGTVTLNEKLFF.

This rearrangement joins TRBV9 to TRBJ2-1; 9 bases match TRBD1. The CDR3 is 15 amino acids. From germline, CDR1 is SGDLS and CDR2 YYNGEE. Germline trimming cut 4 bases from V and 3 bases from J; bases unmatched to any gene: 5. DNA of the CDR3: TGTGCCAGCAGCTCACCGGGACAGGGCTACAATGAGCAGTTCTTC. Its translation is CASSSPGQGYNEQFF. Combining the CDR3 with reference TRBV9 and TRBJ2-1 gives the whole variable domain DSGVTQTPKHLITATGQRVTLRCSPRSGDLSVYWYQQSLDQGLQFLIQYYNGEERAKGNILERFSAQQFPDLHSELNLSSLELGDSALYFCASSSPGQGYNEQFFGPGTRLTVL.

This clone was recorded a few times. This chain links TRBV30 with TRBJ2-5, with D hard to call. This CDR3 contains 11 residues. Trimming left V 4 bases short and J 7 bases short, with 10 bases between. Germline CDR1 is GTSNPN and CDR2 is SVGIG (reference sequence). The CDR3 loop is CAWTSAGTQYF. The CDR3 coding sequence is TGTGCCTGGACCTCAGCCGGGACCCAGTACTTC.

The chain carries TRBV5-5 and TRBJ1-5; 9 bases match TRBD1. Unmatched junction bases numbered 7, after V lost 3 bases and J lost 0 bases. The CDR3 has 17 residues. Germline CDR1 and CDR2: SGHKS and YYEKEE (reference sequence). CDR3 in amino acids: CASSSYGQGLSNQPQHF. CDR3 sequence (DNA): TGTGCCAGCAGCTCATACGGACAGGGGCTTAGCAATCAGCCCCAGCATTTT.

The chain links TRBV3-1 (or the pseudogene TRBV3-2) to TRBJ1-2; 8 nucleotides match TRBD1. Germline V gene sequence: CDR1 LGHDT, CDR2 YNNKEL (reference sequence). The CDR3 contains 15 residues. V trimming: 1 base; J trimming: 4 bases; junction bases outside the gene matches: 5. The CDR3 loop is CASSQGTGRAYGYTF. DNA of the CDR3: TGTGCCAGCAGCCAAGGGACAGGGAGAGCCTATGGCTACACCTTC.

The CDR3 bases are TGTGCCAGCAGTTTAACAGGGGGCGGTGAAGCTTTCTTT. Translated, it gives CASSLTGGGEAFF. The chain couples TRBV6-1 to TRBJ1-1; 9 nucleotides align to TRBD1. Germline lookup yields CDR1 MNHNS and CDR2 SASEGT. The CDR3 runs to 13 residues. Trimming took 5 bases from V and 7 from J; bases not matched to a gene: 5.

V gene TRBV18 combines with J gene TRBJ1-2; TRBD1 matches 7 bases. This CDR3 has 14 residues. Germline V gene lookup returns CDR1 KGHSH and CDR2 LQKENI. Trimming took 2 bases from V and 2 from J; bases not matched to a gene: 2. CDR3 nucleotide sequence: TGTGCCAGCTCACCATCGACAGGGAACTATGGCTACACCTTC. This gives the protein CASSPSTGNYGYTF.

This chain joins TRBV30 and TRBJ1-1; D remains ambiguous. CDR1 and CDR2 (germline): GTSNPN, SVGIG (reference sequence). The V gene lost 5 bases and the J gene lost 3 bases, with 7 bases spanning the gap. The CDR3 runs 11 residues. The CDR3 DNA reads TGTGCCTGGGCTAAATACACTGAAGCTTTCTTT. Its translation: CAWAKYTEAFF.

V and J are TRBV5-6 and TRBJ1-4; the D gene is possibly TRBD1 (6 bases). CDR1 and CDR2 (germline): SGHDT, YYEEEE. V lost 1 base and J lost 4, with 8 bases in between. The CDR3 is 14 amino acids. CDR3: CASSLRGNNEKLFF. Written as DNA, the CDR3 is TGTGCCAGCAGCTTGAGGGGGAATAATGAAAAACTGTTTTTT.

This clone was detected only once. CDR3 residues: CAISESGRVPSYEQYF. Written as DNA, the CDR3 is TGTGCCATCAGTGAGTCGGGGAGGGTCCCCTCCTACGAGCAGTACTTC. The chain links TRBV10-3 to TRBJ2-7; 7 bases map to TRBD2. There are 16 residues in the CDR3. Germline CDR1 ENHRY, CDR2 SYGVKD. J was trimmed by 0 bases and V by 0 bases; bases with no gene match: 5.

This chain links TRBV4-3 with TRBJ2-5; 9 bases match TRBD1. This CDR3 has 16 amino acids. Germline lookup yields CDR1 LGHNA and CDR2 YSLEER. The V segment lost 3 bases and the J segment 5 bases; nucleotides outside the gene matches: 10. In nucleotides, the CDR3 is TGCGCCAGCAGCCAGAACTACGGGACAGGGTTGGAGACCCAGTACTTC. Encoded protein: CASSQNYGTGLETQYF.

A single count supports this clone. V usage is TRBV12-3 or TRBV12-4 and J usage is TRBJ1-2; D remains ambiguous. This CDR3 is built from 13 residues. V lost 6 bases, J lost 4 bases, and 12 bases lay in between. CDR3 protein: CASSPRRSYGYTF. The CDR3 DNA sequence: TGTGCCAGCAGCCCTCGGCGGTCCTATGGCTACACCTTC.

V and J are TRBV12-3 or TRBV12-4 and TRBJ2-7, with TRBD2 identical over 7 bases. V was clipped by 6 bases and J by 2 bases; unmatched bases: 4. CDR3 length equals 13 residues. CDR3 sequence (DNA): TGTGCCAGCAGCCGGGAGGCGACCTACGAGCAGTACTTC. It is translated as CASSREATYEQYF.

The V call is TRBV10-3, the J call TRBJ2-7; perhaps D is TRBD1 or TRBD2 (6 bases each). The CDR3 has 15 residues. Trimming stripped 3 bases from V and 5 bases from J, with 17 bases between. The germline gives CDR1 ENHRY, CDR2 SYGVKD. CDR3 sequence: CAISDFSGGGHEQYF. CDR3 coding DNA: TGTGCCATCAGTGACTTTAGCGGAGGGGGACACGAGCAGTACTTC.

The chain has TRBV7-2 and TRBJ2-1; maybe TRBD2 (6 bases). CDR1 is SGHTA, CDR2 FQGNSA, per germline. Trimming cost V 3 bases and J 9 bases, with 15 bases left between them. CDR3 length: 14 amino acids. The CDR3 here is CASSFGGGSSEQFF. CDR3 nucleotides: TGTGCCAGCAGCTTCGGGGGTGGTAGTTCTGAGCAGTTCTTC.

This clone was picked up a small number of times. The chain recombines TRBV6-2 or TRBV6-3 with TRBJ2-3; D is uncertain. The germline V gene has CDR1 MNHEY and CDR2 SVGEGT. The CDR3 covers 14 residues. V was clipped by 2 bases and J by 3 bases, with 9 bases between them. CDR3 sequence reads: CASSYSSRTDTQYF. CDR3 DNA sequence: TGTGCCAGCAGTTACAGCTCGCGGACAGATACGCAGTATTTT.

CDR3 DNA: TGTGCCAGCAGTCAAGTGCTCGGGACTAACTATGGCTACACCTTC. It is translated as CASSQVLGTNYGYTF. The chain combines TRBV28 with TRBJ1-2; D is ambiguous. The CDR3 is 15 amino acids. Between the trimmed V and J ends, which lost 5 bases and 0 bases, there was a span of 13 bases. Germline-derived CDR1 and CDR2 are MDHEN and SYDVKM.

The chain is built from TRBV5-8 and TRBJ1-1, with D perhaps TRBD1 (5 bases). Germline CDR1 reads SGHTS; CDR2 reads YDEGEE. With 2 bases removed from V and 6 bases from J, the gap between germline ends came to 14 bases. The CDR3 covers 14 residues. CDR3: CASSFQAGWPEAFF. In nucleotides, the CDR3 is TGTGCCAGCAGCTTCCAGGCAGGGTGGCCTGAAGCTTTCTTT.

As DNA, the CDR3 is TGTGCCAGCAGCCTCCCCGGGGCTAGTGGCTACACCTTC. Its protein is CASSLPGASGYTF. The rearrangement uses TRBV3-1 (or the pseudogene TRBV3-2) and TRBJ1-2, with D perhaps matching TRBD1 (5 bases). Germline CDR1 LGHDT, CDR2 YNNKEL (reference sequence). This CDR3 has 13 residues. Trimming left V 4 bases short and J 7 bases short, with 13 bases between.